The present T cell receptor (beta chain) was sequenced within a study of monozygotic twins with inflammatory bowel disease. TCRdb reanalyzed the 5' RACE reads and collapses them to one entry per CDR3 protein, without DNA. The sample features more than 110,000 distinct CDR3 sequences, with roughly 1.2% in its top ten. The CDR3 is 15 residues long. Per germline, CDR1 SGHRS and CDR2 YFSETQ. The TCR originated in a human donor with ulcerative colitis or Crohn's disease, or a healthy co-twin of an affected twin (not recorded which). The gene calls are TRBV5-1 and TRBJ2-1; TCRdb gives TRBD2 as the D gene, but with no DNA this cannot be confirmed. Sequenced input: blood. Here the CDR3 reads CASSLVASENNEQFF.